The clone carrying this T cell receptor beta chain was recorded only once. The antigen remains undetermined. This sample is drawn from a study of shared clonotypes between healthy human individuals. Findings and caveats of the study: Richness estimates generally favored naive over memory subsets. Large sequencing depth failed to make sorted-subset sequencing complete, rarefaction showed.

Data came from immunoSEQ multiplex PCR; TCRdb stores just in-frame clones and leaves some out. The top ten hold about 0.38% of the sample, which has about 2.4 million clones, approximately 94% seen once. This TCR derives from a man between 18 and 29 years old in good health. Some clones in this sample may be carry-over from other donors' samples. The sample was naive CD4+ T cells from PBMCs. Described subset: CD45RA+ positively selected.

CDR3 loop: CASSLLVRGRYEQYF. CDR3 nucleotide sequence: TGTGCCAGCAGCTTGTTAGTCAGGGGAAGGTACGAGCAGTACTTC. The chain carries TRBV5-4 and TRBJ2-7; tentatively, D is TRBD1 (6 bases). Per the germline V gene, CDR1 is SGHNT and CDR2 is YYREEE (reference sequence). V lost 1 base, J lost 4 bases, and 15 bases lay in between. This CDR3 is built from 15 residues. The variable domain in full, completed from reference TRBV5-4 and TRBJ2-7, reads ETGVTQSPTHLIKTRGQQVTLRCSSQSGHNTVSWYQQALGQGPQFIFQYYREEENGRGNFPPRFSGLQFPNYSSELNVNALELDDSALYLCASSLLVRGRYEQYFGPGTRLTVT.